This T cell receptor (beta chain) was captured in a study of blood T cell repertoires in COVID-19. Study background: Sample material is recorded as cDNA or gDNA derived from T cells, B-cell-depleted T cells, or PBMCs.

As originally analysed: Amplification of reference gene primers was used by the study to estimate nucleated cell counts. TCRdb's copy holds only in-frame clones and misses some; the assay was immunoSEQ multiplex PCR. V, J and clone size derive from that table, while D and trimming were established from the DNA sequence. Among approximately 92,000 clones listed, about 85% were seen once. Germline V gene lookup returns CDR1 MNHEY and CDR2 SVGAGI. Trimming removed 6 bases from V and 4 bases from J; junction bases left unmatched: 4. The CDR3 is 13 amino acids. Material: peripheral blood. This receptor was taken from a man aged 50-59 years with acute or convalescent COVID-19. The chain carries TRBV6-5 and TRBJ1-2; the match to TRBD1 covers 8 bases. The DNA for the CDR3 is TGTGCCAGCAGCTGGACAGGGAGCTATGGCTACACCTTC. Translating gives CASSWTGSYGYTF.